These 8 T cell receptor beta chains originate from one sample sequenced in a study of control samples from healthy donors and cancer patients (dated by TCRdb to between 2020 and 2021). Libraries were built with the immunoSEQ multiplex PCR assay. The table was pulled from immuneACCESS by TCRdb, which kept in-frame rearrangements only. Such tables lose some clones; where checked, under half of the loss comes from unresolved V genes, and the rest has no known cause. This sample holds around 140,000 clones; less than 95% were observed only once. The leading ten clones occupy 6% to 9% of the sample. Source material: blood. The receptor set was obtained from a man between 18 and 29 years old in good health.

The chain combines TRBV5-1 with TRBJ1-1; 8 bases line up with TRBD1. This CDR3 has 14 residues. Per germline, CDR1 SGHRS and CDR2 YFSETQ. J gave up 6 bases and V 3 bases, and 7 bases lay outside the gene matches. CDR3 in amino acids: CASSWGGQGPEAFF. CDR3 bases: TGCGCCAGCAGCTGGGGCGGACAGGGCCCTGAAGCTTTCTTT.

Here the CDR3 reads CASSSRTSGDYNEQFF. The CDR3 DNA reads TGTGCCAGCAGCTCCCGGACTAGCGGGGACTACAATGAGCAGTTCTTC. The V gene is TRBV7-6, the J gene TRBJ2-1, with TRBD2 matching 12 bases. CDR3 length: 16 residues. V was pared by 4 bases and J by 3 bases, with 4 bases of the junction left unmatched. Germline loops: CDR1 SGHVS, CDR2 FNYEAQ.

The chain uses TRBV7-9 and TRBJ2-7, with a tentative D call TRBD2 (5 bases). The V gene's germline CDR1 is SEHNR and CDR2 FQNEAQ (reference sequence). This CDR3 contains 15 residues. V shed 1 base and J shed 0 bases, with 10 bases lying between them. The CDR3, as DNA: TGTGCCAGCAGCTTAGGACGCGGGCCCTCCTACGAGCAGTACTTC. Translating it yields CASSLGRGPSYEQYF.

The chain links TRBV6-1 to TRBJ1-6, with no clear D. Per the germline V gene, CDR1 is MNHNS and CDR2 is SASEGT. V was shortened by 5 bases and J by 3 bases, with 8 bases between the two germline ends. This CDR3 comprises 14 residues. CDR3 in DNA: TGTGCCAGCAGTCAACAAGGCTATAATTCACCCCTCCACTTT. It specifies CASSQQGYNSPLHF.

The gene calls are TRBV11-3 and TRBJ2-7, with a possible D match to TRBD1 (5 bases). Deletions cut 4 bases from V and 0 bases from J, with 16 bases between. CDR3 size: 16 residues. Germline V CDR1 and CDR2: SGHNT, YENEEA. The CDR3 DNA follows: TGTGCCAGCAGCTCAACCGACAGATATAGCTCCTACGAGCAGTACTTC. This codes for CASSSTDRYSSYEQYF. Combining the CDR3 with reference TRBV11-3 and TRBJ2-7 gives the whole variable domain EAGVVQSPRYKIIEKKQPVAFWCNPISGHNTLYWYLQNLGQGPELLIRYENEEAVDDSQLPKDRFSAERLKGVDSTLKIQPAELGDSAVYLCASSSTDRYSSYEQYFGPGTRLTVT.

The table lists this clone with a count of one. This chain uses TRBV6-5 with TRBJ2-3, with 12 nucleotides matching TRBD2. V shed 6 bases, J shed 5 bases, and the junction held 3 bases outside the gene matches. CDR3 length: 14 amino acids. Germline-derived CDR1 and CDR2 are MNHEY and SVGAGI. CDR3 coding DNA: TGTGCCAGCAGCCCGGGACTAGCGGGAGATACGCAGTATTTT. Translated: CASSPGLAGDTQYF.

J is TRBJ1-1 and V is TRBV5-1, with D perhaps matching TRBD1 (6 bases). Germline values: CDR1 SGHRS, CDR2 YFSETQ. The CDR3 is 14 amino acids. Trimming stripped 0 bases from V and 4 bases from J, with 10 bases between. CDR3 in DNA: TGCGCCAGCAGCTTGGACACAGGGCCCACTGAAGCTTTCTTT. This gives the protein CASSLDTGPTEAFF.

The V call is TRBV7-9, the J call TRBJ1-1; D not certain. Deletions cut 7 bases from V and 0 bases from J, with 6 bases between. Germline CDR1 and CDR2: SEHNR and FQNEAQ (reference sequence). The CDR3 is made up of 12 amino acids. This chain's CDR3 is CASMWMNTEAFF. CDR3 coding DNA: TGTGCCAGCATGTGGATGAACACTGAAGCTTTCTTT. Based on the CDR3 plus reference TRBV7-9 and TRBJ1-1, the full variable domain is DTGVSQNPRHKITKRGQNVTFRCDPISEHNRLYWYRQTLGQGPEFLTYFQNEAQLEKSRLLSDRFSAERPKGSFSTLEIQRTEQGDSAMYLCASMWMNTEAFFGQGTRLTVV.